The clone carrying this T cell receptor beta chain has just one count. In the source study's methods: Amplified reference gene primers provided the basis for estimating nucleated cell counts. Clones were sequenced by immunoSEQ multiplex PCR, and TCRdb holds only the in-frame ones, with some missing. That table furnishes V, J and clone size, whereas the DNA furnished D and trimming. The table records 30,000 to 45,000 clones, 80% to 90% of them present only once. The sample originates from a study of blood T cell repertoires in COVID-19. On the study more broadly: Samples representing acute and convalescent COVID-19 were sourced from the United States, Italy and Spain. PBMCs, B-cell-depleted T cells, or T cells provided the cDNA or gDNA that made up the material.

The CDR3 extends over 13 amino acids. Germline V lookup: CDR1 SGHTA, CDR2 FQGTGA. Trimming shortened V by 5 bases and J by 9 bases, and 14 bases separated the two germline ends. The V gene is TRBV7-3, the J gene TRBJ2-1, with D possibly being TRBD1 (5 bases). This clonotype was obtained from a human donor in a cohort sampled during active COVID-19. The sample taken for sequencing was peripheral blood. The CDR3 region is CASSRHDSLEQFF. In nucleotides, the CDR3 is TGTGCCAGCAGCCGACACGACAGCCTTGAGCAGTTCTTC. Full variable domain (outside the CDR3, taken from reference TRBV7-3 and TRBJ2-1): GAGVSQTPSNKVTEKGKYVELRCDPISGHTALYWYRQSLGQGPEFLIYFQGTGAADDSGLPNDRFFAVRPEGSVSTLKIQRTERGDSAVYLCASSRHDSLEQFFGPGTRLTVL.